Below are 10 T cell receptor beta chains sequenced from a single sample in a study of response to subunit inactivated influenza vaccine. MiXCR was run by TCRdb on the RT-PCR reads, yielding one entry per CDR3 protein. The sample gives about 700,000 distinct CDR3 sequences, approximately 13% of which show up once; 6% to 8% is in the top ten. This sample comprised PBMCs from blood, obtained 14 to 15 days before vaccination. These receptors all stem from a man between 50 and 59 years old who received an inactivated influenza vaccine.

This clonotype was observed once. The V call is TRBV28, the J call TRBJ1-5; possible D gene TRBD1, 5 bases. The V end was cut by 9 bases, the J end by 7 bases, with 13 bases between. Germline lookup yields CDR1 MDHEN and CDR2 SYDVKM. The CDR3 runs 12 residues. Written as DNA, the CDR3 is TGTGCCAGTACAGGTGGCATCCAGCCCCAGCATTTT. Translated: CASTGGIQPQHF.

V gene TRBV20-1 combines with J gene TRBJ2-7, with 8 bases matching TRBD2. J lost 7 bases, V lost 3 bases, and 5 bases had no gene match. Germline loops: CDR1 DFQATT, CDR2 SNEGSKA (reference sequence). The CDR3 is made up of 12 amino acids. CDR3 in amino acids: CSASSGTQEQYF. The CDR3 coding sequence is TGCAGTGCTAGTAGCGGGACTCAGGAGCAGTACTTC.

The V call is TRBV5-1, the J call TRBJ1-2; 11 bases map to TRBD1. With 3 bases clipped from V and 6 bases from J, the junction kept 7 bases outside the gene matches. Germline V CDR1 and CDR2: SGHRS, YFSETQ. The CDR3 runs 15 residues. The CDR3 nucleotides read TGCGCCAGCAGCTGGACAGGGGGCGAAATCAATGGCTACACCTTC. As protein: CASSWTGGEINGYTF.

The chain combines TRBV12-3 or TRBV12-4 with TRBJ2-5; TRBD1 matches at 8 bases. The length of the CDR3 is 14 residues. The ends lost 5 bases at V and 9 bases at J; junction bases unmatched: 11. The CDR3 nucleotides read TGTGCCAGCAGTACCCGGACAGGGATGGTTGCCCAGTACTTC. It yields the protein CASSTRTGMVAQYF.

This clonotype occurred many times. This sequence joins TRBV5-1 and TRBJ2-7, with 11 bases aligning to TRBD2. CDR1 and CDR2 (germline): SGHRS, YFSETQ. This CDR3 contains 15 residues. J was trimmed by 4 bases and V by 4 bases; bases with no gene match: 7. The CDR3 nucleotides are TGCGCCAGCAGCGAGACCGGGACTAGCGGTTACGAGCAGTACTTC. Its translation: CASSETGTSGYEQYF.

This clonotype was observed a handful of times. The chain employs TRBV6-1 and TRBJ1-4, with D uncertain. V dropped 2 bases and J dropped 7 bases, with 2 bases sitting between them. CDR1 is MNHNS and CDR2 is SASEGT in the germline V gene. The CDR3 runs 11 residues. CDR3 region: CASSEREKLFF. The DNA of the CDR3 is TGTGCCAGCAGTGAACGTGAAAAACTGTTTTTT.

This clonotype was seen more than once but under ten times. The chain links TRBV7-8 to TRBJ2-3; TRBD2 aligns across 12 bases. The CDR3 totals 17 residues. Trimming cost V 3 bases and J 0 bases; bases outside gene matches: 4. The germline CDR1 and CDR2 sequences are SGHVS and FQNEAQ. The CDR3 loop reads CASSFGLAGKSTDTQYF. CDR3 in DNA: TGTGCCAGCAGCTTTGGACTAGCGGGGAAGAGCACAGATACGCAGTATTTT.

This clonotype showed up just a few times. The rearrangement uses TRBV4-3 and TRBJ1-2; TRBD1 might be the D (5 bases). The CDR3 consists of 13 residues. The germline CDR1 and CDR2 sequences are LGHNA and YSLEER. V lost 6 bases, J lost 10 bases, and 18 bases lay in between. In DNA, the CDR3 is TGCGCCAGCAGAGAAGGGCAGGGTAGTCTCTACACCTTC. This gives the protein CASREGQGSLYTF.

This clonotype was counted between two and nine times. The V gene is TRBV3-1, the J gene TRBJ2-1; 7 bases agree with TRBD2. After removal of 6 bases from V and 8 bases from J, the junction contained 13 bases not matched to a gene. CDR3 length: 15 amino acids. CDR1 is LGHDT and CDR2 is YNNKEL in the germline V gene (reference sequence). The CDR3 DNA follows: TGTGCCAGCAGGTCCACTGGCGGGAGTTACCATGAGCAGTTCTTC. Translating it yields CASRSTGGSYHEQFF.

This clonotype has a handful of counts. The V and J genes are TRBV29-1 and TRBJ1-2; D not resolved. The V end was cut by 7 bases, the J end by 4 bases, with 10 bases between. CDR3 length: 11 amino acids. Germline V CDR1 and CDR2: SQVTM, ANQGSEA. CDR3: CSGYSAYGYTF. The CDR3 region has the DNA TGCAGCGGATATTCGGCCTATGGCTACACCTTC.